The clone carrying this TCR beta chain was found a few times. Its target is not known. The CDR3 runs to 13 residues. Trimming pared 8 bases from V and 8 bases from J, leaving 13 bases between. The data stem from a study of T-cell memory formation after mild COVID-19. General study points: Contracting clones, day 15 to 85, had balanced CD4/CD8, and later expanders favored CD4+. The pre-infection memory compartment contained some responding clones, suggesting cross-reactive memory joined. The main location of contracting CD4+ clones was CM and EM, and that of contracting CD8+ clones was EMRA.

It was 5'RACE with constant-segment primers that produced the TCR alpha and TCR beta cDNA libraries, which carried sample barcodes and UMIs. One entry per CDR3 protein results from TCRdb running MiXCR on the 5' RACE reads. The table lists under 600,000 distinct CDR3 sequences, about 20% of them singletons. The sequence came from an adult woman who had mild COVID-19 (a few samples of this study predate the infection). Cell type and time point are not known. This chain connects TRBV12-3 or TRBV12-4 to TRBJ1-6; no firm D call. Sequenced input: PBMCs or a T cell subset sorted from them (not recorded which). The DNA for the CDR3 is TGTGCCAGCGGACGGAGTCCCGATTCACCCCTCCACTTT. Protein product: CASGRSPDSPLHF.